This T cell receptor (beta chain) was recovered during a study of early T cells in non-severe SARS-CoV-2 infection. Study in general: The study sequenced bulk RNA from unsorted whole blood, with chains unpaired.

Study-wide results and caveats: In VDJdb matching, anti-spike CD8 responses were favored while private and CD4 specificities went missing.

Comment on this clonotype: The antigen is undetermined.

Researchers tagged individual cDNA molecules with unique molecular identifiers. TCRdb called the 5' RACE reads again in MiXCR, with one record for every CDR3 protein. The sample has roughly 30,000 distinct CDR3 sequences, approximately 5.2% seen once; the top ten hold about 5.8%. The material sequenced was whole blood. The receptor was isolated from an adult who was a healthcare worker with PCR-confirmed SARS-CoV-2 infection or an uninfected control (not recorded which).

The CDR3 loop is CASSLRQGRKEQYF. In DNA form, the CDR3 reads TGTGCCAGCAGTTTGAGGCAGGGGCGGAAGGAGCAGTACTTC. The rearrangement links TRBV12-3 or TRBV12-4 to TRBJ2-7; D may be TRBD1 (6 bases). The CDR3 contains 14 residues. V shed 3 bases and J shed 7 bases, with 16 bases lying between them.